This T cell receptor (beta chain) stems from a study of blood T cell repertoires in COVID-19. Those who participated ranged in age from roughly 18 to 100 years and resided in approximately 26 US areas. Cohort 3 recovery required two negative PCRs, clearance, or symptom resolution. The table came from immunoSEQ multiplex PCR; TCRdb's copy has only in-frame clones and leaves some out. The repertoire includes some 340,000 clones, about 87% of them detected once, and less than 6% sits in the top ten. V dropped 0 bases and J dropped 0 bases, with 17 bases sitting between them. The CDR3 sequence is 18 residues long.

Input material: PBMCs or T cells enriched from blood (not recorded which). This rearrangement joins TRBV5-3 to TRBJ2-3; D ambiguous. TRBV5-3 has ORF status, its function being uncertain. This TCR was sampled from a woman in her thirties who had recovered from COVID-19. The CDR3 bases are TGTGCCAGAAGCTTGGTTAGCCTACCGCACCATAGCACAGATACGCAGTATTTT. Its translation is CARSLVSLPHHSTDTQYF.